The rows below give T cell receptor beta chains drawn from one sample of a study of immune evolution from preneoplasia to lung adenocarcinoma. TCRdb keeps only in-frame clones here, not all; method: immunoSEQ multiplex PCR. The sample holds 6,000 to 6,500 clones, roughly 80% seen once. Sequencing was done on a sample of FFPE adjacent normal lung tissue. Every receptor here comes from a donor of 70 years or more with lung adenocarcinoma. The CDR3 runs from the conserved cysteine through the conserved F or W. Fields, in order: D gene, clone size, J gene, V gene, CDR3 DNA, CDR3 protein. A D gene is named only where the DNA matches it firmly. Rows give clone size only sometimes, using once, few, many, or a class for an expanded clone.

. . TRBJ2-5 TRBV27 TGTGCCAGCAGTTTCGGGTTCGGGGCGCAAGAGACCCAGTACTTC CASSFGFGAQETQYF
TRBD1 . TRBJ1-1 TRBV30 TGTGCCTGGAGTACCTTCCCCGGGACAGGGCCAATGAACACTGAAGCTTTCTTT CAWSTFPGTGPMNTEAFF
. . TRBJ1-5 TRBV18 TGTGCCAGCTCATCATATTTGACAGCTGAACAGCCCCAGCATTTT CASSSYLTAEQPQHF
. . TRBJ2-2 TRBV7-3 TGTGCCAGCAGCTTAACTAGCGACCGGAACACCGGGGAGCTGTTTTTT CASSLTSDRNTGELFF
. . TRBJ2-7 TRBV30 TGTGCCTGGAGTCCCCTGGGGCCCTCCTACGAGCAGTACTTC CAWSPLGPSYEQYF
. once TRBJ2-2 TRBV7-9 TGTGCCAGCAGCTTAGATCAACCAACCGGGGAGCTGTTTTTT CASSLDQPTGELFF
. . TRBJ1-1 TRBV6-5 TGTGCCAGCAGTTACTCCCAGGTAGCTTTCTTT CASSYSQVAFF
. . TRBJ2-1 TRBV30 TGTGCCTGGGCAACCCCGGGGGCCTCCTACAATGAGCAGTTCTTC CAWATPGASYNEQFF
. . TRBJ2-5 TRBV18 TGTGCCAGCTCACCAATGGAGTCTATGGGGGGAGAGACCCAGTACTTC CASSPMESMGGETQYF
. . TRBJ2-2 TRBV6-1 TGTGCCAGCAGTGACCTTGGCAGGGGTCGGACCGGGGAGCTGTTTTTT CASSDLGRGRTGELFF
. . TRBJ1-1 TRBV30 TGTGCCTGGAGTCCCGGGGCCCGGGGAACTGAAGCTTTCTTT CAWSPGARGTEAFF
TRBD1 . TRBJ1-4 TRBV30 TGTGCCTATTTGGGGCCAGGGGGTAGTGAAAAACTGTTTTTT CAYLGPGGSEKLFF
. once TRBJ1-1 TRBV7-9 TGTGCCAGCAGCTTACCAGGGCAAGCTTTCTTT CASSLPGQAFF
. . TRBJ2-7 TRBV7-2 TGTGCCAGCAGCCGTGGGGTGCCTTCCGAGCAGTACTTC CASSRGVPSEQYF
. . TRBJ1-1 TRBV7-2 TGTGCCAGCAGCTTAGACGGACTGAACACTGAAGCTTTCTTT CASSLDGLNTEAFF
. . TRBJ1-2 TRBV6-5 TGTGCCAGCAGTAAGGACAGACTATATGGCTACACCTTC CASSKDRLYGYTF
TRBD1 once TRBJ1-5 TRBV5-6 TGTGCCAGCAGCTGGGGAGGACAGGGGCTTAATCAGCCCCAGCATTTT CASSWGGQGLNQPQHF
. . TRBJ1-1 TRBV7-3 TGTGCCAGCAGCTTAACGAGAGGGAACACTGAAGCTTTCTTT CASSLTRGNTEAFF
. . TRBJ1-1 TRBV2 TGTGCCAGCGCCGGGACCCCGAACACTGAAGCTTTCTTT CASAGTPNTEAFF
TRBD2 few TRBJ2-5 TRBV5-1 TGCGCCAGCAGCCCCGGACTAGCGGGAGGGTCCCGGGAGACCCAGTACTTC CASSPGLAGGSRETQYF
TRBD2 . TRBJ2-3 TRBV11-3 TGTGCCAGCAGCTTGGGACTAGCGGGAGCGGGAGATACGCAGTATTTT CASSLGLAGAGDTQYF
. . TRBJ2-2 TRBV5-5 TGTGCCAGCAGCTTGCGATTTACCGGGGAGCTGTTTTTT CASSLRFTGELFF
. . TRBJ1-1 TRBV29-1 TGCAGCGCCGAAAGGGATATGAACACTGAAGCTTTCTTT CSAERDMNTEAFF
. . TRBJ2-1 TRBV30 TGTGCCTGGAGTGTACGGTACCTGCAGTTCTTC CAWSVRYLQFF
. . TRBJ1-1 TRBV27 TGTGCCAGCAGTTTAAATTGGGGGAGCAACACTGAAGCTTTCTTT CASSLNWGSNTEAFF
TRBD2 . TRBJ2-1 TRBV5-4 TGTGCCAGCAGCTCCATCATGGGTAGCGGGGACCACAATGAGCAGTTCTTC CASSSIMGSGDHNEQFF
. few TRBJ2-2 TRBV11-3 TGTGCCAGCAGCGAAAGTGGGGGGAACACCGGGGAGCTGTTTTTT CASSESGGNTGELFF
. . TRBJ1-2 TRBV14 TGTGCCAGCAGCCCGATCGAACAGACACCAACCTATGGCTACACCTTC CASSPIEQTPTYGYTF
TRBD2 . TRBJ2-3 TRBV5-5 TGTGCCAGCAGCTTGGTGACTAGCGGGGGGAGCACAGATACGCAGTATTTT CASSLVTSGGSTDTQYF
. . TRBJ1-5 TRBV27 TGTGCCAGCAGTTTCTGGGGTCAGCCCCAGCATTTT CASSFWGQPQHF
. large TRBJ2-2 TRBV27 TGTGCCAGCAGTTTTCGGCCTAAGGTGGACACCGGGGAGCTGTTTTTT CASSFRPKVDTGELFF
TRBD1 . TRBJ1-1 TRBV18 TGTGCCAGCTCACCAGGGACAGGCCTTACCGATATACCCATGAACACTGAAGCTTTCTTT CASSPGTGLTDIPMNTEAFF
. . TRBJ2-3 TRBV11-2 TGTGCCAGCAGCTTAGGATATGAGGACAGCCGAACGGATACGCAGTATTTT CASSLGYEDSRTDTQYF
. few TRBJ2-2 TRBV7-2 TGTGCCAGCAGCTCCCCAGCGGGGGAGCTGTTTTTT CASSSPAGELFF
. few TRBJ1-4 TRBV18 TGTGCCAGCTCACCCGGACAAGGTGAAAAACTGTTTTTT CASSPGQGEKLFF
. . TRBJ2-2 TRBV30 TGTGCCTGGGGTCCAGGCACCGGGGAGCTGTTTTTT CAWGPGTGELFF
. . TRBJ2-5 TRBV21-1 TGTGCCAGCAGCAAAGGGGGGTCAGAGACCCAGTACTTC CASSKGGSETQYF
. . TRBJ1-2 TRBV18 TGTGCCAGCTCTCGCCCCGTTGATGGCTACACCTTC CASSRPVDGYTF
TRBD1 few TRBJ1-3 TRBV6-5 TGTGCCAGCAGCATTACGGACAGGGCTGGAAACACCATATATTTT CASSITDRAGNTIYF
. . TRBJ1-1 TRBV29-1 TGCAGCGCAGGGGAGGGATTCACTGAAGCTTTCTTT CSAGEGFTEAFF
. . TRBJ2-2 TRBV15 TGTGCCACCAGCATACTCGACAGTGCCCGGGAGCTGTTTTTT CATSILDSARELFF
. . TRBJ2-7 TRBV9 TGTGCCAGCAGCGTAGGTGTAGGGCGCGACGAGCAGTACTTC CASSVGVGRDEQYF
. . TRBJ1-5 TRBV28 TGTGCCAGCAGTATTGTGGACCGGCCCCAGCATTTT CASSIVDRPQHF
TRBD1 . TRBJ2-1 TRBV11-2 TGTGCCAGCAGCATGGACAGGGGCGAGCAGTTCTTC CASSMDRGEQFF
. . TRBJ2-5 TRBV30 TGTGCCTGGAGTAGGTACCAAGAGACCCAGTACTTC CAWSRYQETQYF
. . TRBJ1-2 TRBV6-6 TGTGCCAGCAGTCCGGAGGCGAACTATGGCTACACCTTC CASSPEANYGYTF
. . TRBJ1-1 TRBV11-3 TGTGCCAGCAGTCAGGGAGCTGGCGTGGCTTTCTTT CASSQGAGVAFF
TRBD2 . TRBJ2-1 TRBV30 TGTGCCTGGAGTATGACTAGCGGTTACAATGAGCAGTTCTTC CAWSMTSGYNEQFF
. . TRBJ2-4 TRBV2 TGTGCCAGCAAGCCCGCGGACATTCAGTACTTC CASKPADIQYF